This TCR beta chain was retrieved from a study of response to subunit inactivated influenza vaccine. Study conclusions and caveats: Few new T cells, the authors suggested, are recruited by each seasonal influenza vaccination.

TCRdb re-analysed the RT-PCR reads in MiXCR, keeping a single row per CDR3 protein. The sample comprises 500,000 to 700,000 distinct CDR3 sequences, around 25% of which are singletons, and about 3% rests with the top ten. This clonotype was recorded a few times. Its antigen remains unidentified. This sample also appeared in a second study, on T cells expressing NK-cell markers. As that report states: Generation of TCR beta cDNA was performed by 5'RACE template switching incorporating UMIs.

This specimen was CD4+ T cells sorted from PBMCs, taken approximately 12 days after vaccination. This sequence was found in a man aged 50 to 60 who received an inactivated influenza vaccine.

CDR3 in amino acids: CASSQVAEIYNEQFF. DNA for the CDR3: TGTGCCAGCAGCCAGGTAGCGGAGATCTACAATGAGCAGTTCTTC. The chain joins TRBV4-2 to TRBJ2-1; TRBD2 is a possible D gene (6 bases). The CDR3 has 15 amino acids. Looked up from germline, CDR1 is LGHNA and CDR2 is YNFKEQ. V lost 3 bases and J 3 bases, leaving 12 bases between the germline ends.